A selection of T cell receptor beta chains follows, all from one sample in a study of T cell repertoires in ileal Crohn's disease. The repertoire was sequenced with immunoSEQ multiplex PCR; TCRdb's copy has only in-frame clones and lacks some. The table lists approximately 15,000 clones, 84% of them singletons. What was sequenced was ileal tissue. These TCRs come from an adult with Crohn's disease. Each CDR3 is given with its conserved first and last residue. Each record gives: V gene, clone size, CDR3 protein. Clone size is given for some rows only: seen once, a few or many times, or a class if the clone is expanded.

v_gene: TRBV20-1
abundance: NA
CDR3aa: CSARADTQYF

v_gene: TRBV7-7
abundance: NA
CDR3aa: CASSLVARDYNSPLHF

v_gene: TRBV23-1
abundance: NA
CDR3aa: CASSHPRLALFYEQYF

v_gene: TRBV10-2
abundance: few
CDR3aa: CASRGGGNNEQFF

v_gene: TRBV27
abundance: NA
CDR3aa: CASGWGRGTGELFF

v_gene: TRBV11-3
abundance: NA
CDR3aa: CASSPTRNGELFF

v_gene: TRBV7-2
abundance: NA
CDR3aa: CASSLTQGAYGYTF

v_gene: TRBV7-8
abundance: once
CDR3aa: CASGQGVDQPQHF

v_gene: TRBV2
abundance: NA
CDR3aa: CASNTGTGAAANTEAFF

v_gene: TRBV7-2
abundance: once
CDR3aa: CASSLSGGNYEQYF

v_gene: TRBV10-3
abundance: once
CDR3aa: CAIQQGAEEQYF

v_gene: TRBV27
abundance: NA
CDR3aa: CASSEKGVGTNEKLFF

v_gene: TRBV6-4
abundance: NA
CDR3aa: CASSDSGTSGSNEQFF

v_gene: TRBV30
abundance: few
CDR3aa: CAWKDLAGYNEQFF

v_gene: TRBV6-6
abundance: few
CDR3aa: CASMQGLNSPLHF

v_gene: TRBV7-2
abundance: few
CDR3aa: CASSLAFGQGGEKLFF

v_gene: TRBV30
abundance: NA
CDR3aa: CAWSLRQGASGNTIYF

v_gene: TRBV19
abundance: NA
CDR3aa: CASSIGGGGRTDTQYF

v_gene: TRBV30
abundance: once
CDR3aa: CASDRGLHYEQYF

v_gene: TRBV6-5
abundance: NA
CDR3aa: CASSYRRTGVAEQYF

v_gene: TRBV11-2
abundance: NA
CDR3aa: CASSPPGTPTTGELFF

v_gene: TRBV15
abundance: NA
CDR3aa: CATSRDLMAVEGQETQYF

v_gene: TRBV28
abundance: once
CDR3aa: CASSLWGGIDNEQFF

v_gene: TRBV28
abundance: NA
CDR3aa: CASSLRVGPPTNEKLFF

v_gene: TRBV19
abundance: NA
CDR3aa: CASGTSGRRGTQYF

v_gene: TRBV18
abundance: NA
CDR3aa: CASSPRQNEKLFF

v_gene: TRBV7-2
abundance: NA
CDR3aa: CASSLGRYNEKLFF

v_gene: TRBV5-1
abundance: NA
CDR3aa: CASNPIGLGDEQYF

v_gene: TRBV7-2
abundance: NA
CDR3aa: CASSLDRAAGRYNEQFF

v_gene: TRBV5-1
abundance: NA
CDR3aa: CASSLEYSGPDEQYF

v_gene: TRBV9
abundance: NA
CDR3aa: CASSLAGSTDTQYF

v_gene: TRBV5-1
abundance: NA
CDR3aa: CASSGVTDTQYF

v_gene: TRBV27
abundance: NA
CDR3aa: CASSRGNTGELFF

v_gene: TRBV5-5
abundance: few
CDR3aa: CASSLTGQLSYEQYF

v_gene: TRBV28
abundance: NA
CDR3aa: CASSFDRGLYEQYF

v_gene: TRBV5-1
abundance: NA
CDR3aa: CASSPGTSGVYEQYF

v_gene: TRBV2
abundance: NA
CDR3aa: CASSDGGRTGSHEQYF